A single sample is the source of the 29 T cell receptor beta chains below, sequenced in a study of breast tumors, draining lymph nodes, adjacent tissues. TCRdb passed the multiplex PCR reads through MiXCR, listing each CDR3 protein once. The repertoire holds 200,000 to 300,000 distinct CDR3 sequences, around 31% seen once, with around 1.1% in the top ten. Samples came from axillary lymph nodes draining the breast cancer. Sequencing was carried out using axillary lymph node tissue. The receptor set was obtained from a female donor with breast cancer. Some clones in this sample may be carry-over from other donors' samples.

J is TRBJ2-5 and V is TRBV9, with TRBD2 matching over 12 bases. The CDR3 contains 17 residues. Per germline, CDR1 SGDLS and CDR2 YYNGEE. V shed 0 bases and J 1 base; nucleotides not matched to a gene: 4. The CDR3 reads CASSVASGRAGQETQYF. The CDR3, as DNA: TGTGCCAGCAGCGTAGCTAGCGGGAGGGCGGGCCAAGAGACCCAGTACTTC.

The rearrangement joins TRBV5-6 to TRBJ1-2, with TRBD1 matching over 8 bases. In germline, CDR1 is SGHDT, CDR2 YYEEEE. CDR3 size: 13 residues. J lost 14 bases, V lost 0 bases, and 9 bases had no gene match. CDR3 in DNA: TGTGCCAGCAGCTTGGGGACAGGGAAGGGTTATACCTTC. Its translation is CASSLGTGKGYTF.

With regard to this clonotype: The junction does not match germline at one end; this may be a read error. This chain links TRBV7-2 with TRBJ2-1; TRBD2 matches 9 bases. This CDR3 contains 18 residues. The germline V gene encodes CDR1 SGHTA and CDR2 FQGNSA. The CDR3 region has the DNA TGCGCCGGCAGCCAAGTCCCCCCATGGGCGGGAGGGTACAATGAGCAGTTCTTC. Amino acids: CAGSQVPPWAGGYNEQFF.

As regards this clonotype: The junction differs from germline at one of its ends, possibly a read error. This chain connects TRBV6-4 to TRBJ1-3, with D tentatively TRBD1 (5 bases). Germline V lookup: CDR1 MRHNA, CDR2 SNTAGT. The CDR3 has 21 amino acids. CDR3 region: CASSDYRFSRGGKGSGDTIYF. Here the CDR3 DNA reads TGTGCCAGCAGTGACTACCGCTTCTCAAGGGGAGGGAAAGGATCTGGAGACACCATATATTTT.

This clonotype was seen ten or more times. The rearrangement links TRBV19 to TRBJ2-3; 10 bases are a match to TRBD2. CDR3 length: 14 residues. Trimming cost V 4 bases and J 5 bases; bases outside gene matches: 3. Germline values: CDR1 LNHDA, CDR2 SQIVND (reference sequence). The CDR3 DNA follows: TGTGCCAGTAGTACAGCGGGAGGGGGAGATACGCAGTATTTT. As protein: CASSTAGGGDTQYF.

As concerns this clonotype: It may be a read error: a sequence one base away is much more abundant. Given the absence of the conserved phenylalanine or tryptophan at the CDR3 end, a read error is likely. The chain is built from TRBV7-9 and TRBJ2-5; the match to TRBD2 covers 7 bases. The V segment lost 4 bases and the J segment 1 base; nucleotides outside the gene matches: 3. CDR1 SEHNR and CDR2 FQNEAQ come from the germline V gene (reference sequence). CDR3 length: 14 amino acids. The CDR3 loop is CASSSWGGQETQYL. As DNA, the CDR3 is TGTGCCAGCAGCTCTTGGGGGGGCCAAGAGACCCAGTACCTC.

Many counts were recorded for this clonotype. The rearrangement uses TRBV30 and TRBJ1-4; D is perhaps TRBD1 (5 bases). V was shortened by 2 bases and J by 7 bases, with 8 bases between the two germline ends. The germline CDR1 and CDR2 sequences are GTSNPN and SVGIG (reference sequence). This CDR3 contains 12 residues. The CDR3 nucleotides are TGTGCCTGGAGTTACGGGGGTGAAAAACTGTTTTTT. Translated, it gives CAWSYGGEKLFF.

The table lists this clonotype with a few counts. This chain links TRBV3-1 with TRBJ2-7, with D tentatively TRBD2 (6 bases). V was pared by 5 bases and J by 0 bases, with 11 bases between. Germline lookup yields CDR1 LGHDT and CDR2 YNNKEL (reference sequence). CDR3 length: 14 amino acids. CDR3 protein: CASSGTFSSYEQYF. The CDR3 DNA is TGTGCCAGCAGCGGGACTTTTAGCTCCTACGAGCAGTACTTC.

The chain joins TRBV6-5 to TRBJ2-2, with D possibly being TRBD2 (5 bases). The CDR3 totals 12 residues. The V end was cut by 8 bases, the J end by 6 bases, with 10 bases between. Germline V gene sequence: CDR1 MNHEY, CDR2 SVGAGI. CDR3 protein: CASLTRAGELFF. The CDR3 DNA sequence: TGTGCCAGCCTAACTAGGGCCGGGGAGCTGTTTTTT.

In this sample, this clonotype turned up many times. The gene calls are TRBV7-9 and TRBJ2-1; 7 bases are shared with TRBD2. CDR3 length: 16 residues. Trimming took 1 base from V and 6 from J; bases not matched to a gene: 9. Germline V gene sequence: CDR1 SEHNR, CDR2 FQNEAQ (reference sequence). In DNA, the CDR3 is TGTGCCAGCAGCTTAGGGGCTGGGAGGGCCCGCAATGAGCAGTTCTTC. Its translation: CASSLGAGRARNEQFF.

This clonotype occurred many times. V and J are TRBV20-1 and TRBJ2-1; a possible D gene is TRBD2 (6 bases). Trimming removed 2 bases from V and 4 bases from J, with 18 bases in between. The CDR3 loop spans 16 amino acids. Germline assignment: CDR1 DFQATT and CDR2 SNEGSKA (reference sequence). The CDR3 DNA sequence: TGCAGTGCTAGAATGCGGGGAGAGACGCTTTACAATGAGCAGTTCTTC. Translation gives CSARMRGETLYNEQFF.

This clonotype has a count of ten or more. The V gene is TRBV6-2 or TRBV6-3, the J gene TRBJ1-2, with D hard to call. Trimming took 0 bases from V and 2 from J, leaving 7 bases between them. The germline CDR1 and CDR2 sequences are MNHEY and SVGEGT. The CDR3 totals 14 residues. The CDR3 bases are TGTGCCAGCAGTTACTCAGGGCCGAACTATGGCTACACCTTC. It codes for CASSYSGPNYGYTF.

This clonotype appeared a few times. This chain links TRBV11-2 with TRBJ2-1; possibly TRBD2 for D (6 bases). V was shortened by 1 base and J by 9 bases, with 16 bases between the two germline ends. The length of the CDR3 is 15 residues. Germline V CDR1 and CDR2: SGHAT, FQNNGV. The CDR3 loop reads CASSLARGTGGEQFF. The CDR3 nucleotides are TGTGCCAGCAGCTTAGCTCGAGGGACCGGGGGTGAGCAGTTCTTC.

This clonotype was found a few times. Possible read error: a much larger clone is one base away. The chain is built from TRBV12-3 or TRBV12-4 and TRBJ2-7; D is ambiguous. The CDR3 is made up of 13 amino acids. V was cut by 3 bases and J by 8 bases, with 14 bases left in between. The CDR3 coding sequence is TGTGCCAGCAGTTTGGTTGAGACGTACAAGCAGTACTTC. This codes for CASSLVETYKQYF.

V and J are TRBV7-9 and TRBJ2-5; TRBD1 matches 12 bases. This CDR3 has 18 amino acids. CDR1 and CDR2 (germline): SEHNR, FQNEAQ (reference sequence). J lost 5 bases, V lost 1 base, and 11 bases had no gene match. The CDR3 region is CASSLGAGDRGPWETQYF. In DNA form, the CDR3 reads TGTGCCAGCAGCTTAGGAGCTGGGGACAGGGGGCCGTGGGAGACCCAGTACTTC.

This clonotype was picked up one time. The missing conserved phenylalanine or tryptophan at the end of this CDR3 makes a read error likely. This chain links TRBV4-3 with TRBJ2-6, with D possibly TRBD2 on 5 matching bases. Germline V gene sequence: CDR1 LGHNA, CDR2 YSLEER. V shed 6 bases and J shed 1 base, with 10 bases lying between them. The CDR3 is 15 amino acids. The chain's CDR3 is CASRRAGSGANVLTL. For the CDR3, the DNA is TGCGCCAGCAGGAGGGCTGGATCTGGGGCCAACGTCCTGACTCTC.

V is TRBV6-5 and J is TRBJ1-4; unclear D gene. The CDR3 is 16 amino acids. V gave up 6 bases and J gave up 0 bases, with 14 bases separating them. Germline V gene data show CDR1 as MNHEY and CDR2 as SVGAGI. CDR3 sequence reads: CASRTGGGATNEKLFF. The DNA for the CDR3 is TGTGCCAGCAGAACGGGCGGCGGGGCAACTAATGAAAAACTGTTTTTT.

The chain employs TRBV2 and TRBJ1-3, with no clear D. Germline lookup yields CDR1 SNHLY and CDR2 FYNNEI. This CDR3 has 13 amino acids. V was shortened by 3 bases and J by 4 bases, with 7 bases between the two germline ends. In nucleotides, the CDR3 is TGTGCCAGCAGTGAGCTAGCGGGAAACACCATATATTTT. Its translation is CASSELAGNTIYF.

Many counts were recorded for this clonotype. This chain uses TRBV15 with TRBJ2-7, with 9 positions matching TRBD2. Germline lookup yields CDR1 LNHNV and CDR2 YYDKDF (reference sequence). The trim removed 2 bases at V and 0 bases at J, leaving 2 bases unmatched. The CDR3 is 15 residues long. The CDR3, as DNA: TGTGCCACCAGCAGACGACTAGCGGACTCCTACGAGCAGTACTTC. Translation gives CATSRRLADSYEQYF. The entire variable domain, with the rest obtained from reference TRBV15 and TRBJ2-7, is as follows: DAMVIQNPRYQVTQFGKPVTLSCSQTLNHNVMYWYQQKSSQAPKLLFHYYDKDFNNEADTPDNFQSRRPNTSFCFLDIRSPGLGDTAMYLCATSRRLADSYEQYFGPGTRLTVT.

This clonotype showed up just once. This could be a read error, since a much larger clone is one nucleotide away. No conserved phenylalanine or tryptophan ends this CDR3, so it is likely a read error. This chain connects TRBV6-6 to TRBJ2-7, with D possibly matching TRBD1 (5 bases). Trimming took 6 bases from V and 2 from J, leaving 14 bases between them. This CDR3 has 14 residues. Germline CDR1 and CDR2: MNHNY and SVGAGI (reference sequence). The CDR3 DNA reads TGTGCCAGCAGAATGGACACTGCCCCCTACGAGCAGTACCTC. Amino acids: CASRMDTAPYEQYL.

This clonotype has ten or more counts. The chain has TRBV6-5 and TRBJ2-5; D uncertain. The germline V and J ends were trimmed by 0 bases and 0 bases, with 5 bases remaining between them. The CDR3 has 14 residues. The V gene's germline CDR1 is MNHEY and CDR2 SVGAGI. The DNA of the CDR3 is TGTGCCAGCAGTTACTCAAATAACCAAGAGACCCAGTACTTC. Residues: CASSYSNNQETQYF.

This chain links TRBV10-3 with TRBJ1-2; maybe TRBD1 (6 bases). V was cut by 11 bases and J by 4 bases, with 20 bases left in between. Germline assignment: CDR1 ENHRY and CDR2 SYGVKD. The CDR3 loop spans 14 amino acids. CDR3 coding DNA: TGTGCCTTCCGATGGGGGGCGGTGAGCTATGGCTACACCTTC. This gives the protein CAFRWGAVSYGYTF.

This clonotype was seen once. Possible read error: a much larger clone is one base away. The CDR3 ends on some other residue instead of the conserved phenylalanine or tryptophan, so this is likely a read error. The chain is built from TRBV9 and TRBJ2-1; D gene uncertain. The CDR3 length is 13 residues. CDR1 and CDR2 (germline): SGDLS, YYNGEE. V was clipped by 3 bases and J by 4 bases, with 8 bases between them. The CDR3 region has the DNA TGTGCCAGCAGCGCCGCAGAGTACAATGAGCAGTTCCTC. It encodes CASSAAEYNEQFL.

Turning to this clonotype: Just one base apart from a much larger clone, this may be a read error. CDR3 protein: CAGSLGGRAFYEQYF. In DNA form, the CDR3 reads TGTGCCGGCAGTTTAGGCGGGAGAGCTTTTTACGAGCAGTACTTC. This chain connects TRBV12-3 or TRBV12-4 to TRBJ2-7; 7 nucleotides match TRBD2. CDR3 length equals 15 residues.

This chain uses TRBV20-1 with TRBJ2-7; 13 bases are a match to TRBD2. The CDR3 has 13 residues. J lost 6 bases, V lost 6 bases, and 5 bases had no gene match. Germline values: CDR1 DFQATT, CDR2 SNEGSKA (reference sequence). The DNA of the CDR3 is TGCAGTGCCGGACTAGCGGGAGCAGGCGAGCAGTACTTC. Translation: CSAGLAGAGEQYF.

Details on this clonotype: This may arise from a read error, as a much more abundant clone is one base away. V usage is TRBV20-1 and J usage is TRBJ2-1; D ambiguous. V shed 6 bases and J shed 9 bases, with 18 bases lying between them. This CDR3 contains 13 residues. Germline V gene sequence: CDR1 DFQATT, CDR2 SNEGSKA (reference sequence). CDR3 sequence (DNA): TGCAGTGCCCAGGCTAATCCCTGGCCTGAGCAGTTCTTC. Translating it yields CSAQANPWPEQFF.

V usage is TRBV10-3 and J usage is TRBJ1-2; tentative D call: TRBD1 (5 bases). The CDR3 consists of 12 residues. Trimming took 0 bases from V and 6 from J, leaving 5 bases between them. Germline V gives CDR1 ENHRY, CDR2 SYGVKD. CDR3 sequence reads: CAISESGDGYTF. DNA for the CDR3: TGTGCCATCAGTGAGTCAGGGGATGGCTACACCTTC.

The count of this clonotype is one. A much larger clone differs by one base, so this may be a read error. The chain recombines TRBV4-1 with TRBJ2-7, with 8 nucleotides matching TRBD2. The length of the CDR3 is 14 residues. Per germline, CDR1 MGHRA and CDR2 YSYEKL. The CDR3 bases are TGCGCCAGCAGCCAAACTAGCGGTACCTACGAGCAGCACTTC. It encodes CASSQTSGTYEQHF.

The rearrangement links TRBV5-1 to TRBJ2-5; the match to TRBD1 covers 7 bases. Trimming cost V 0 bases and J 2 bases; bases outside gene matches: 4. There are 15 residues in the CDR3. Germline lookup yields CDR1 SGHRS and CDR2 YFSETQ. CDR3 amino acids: CASSLVDRVQETQYF. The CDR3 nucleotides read TGCGCCAGCAGCTTGGTTGACAGGGTTCAAGAGACCCAGTACTTC.